The 20 T cell receptor beta chains given below trace back to one sample, sequenced in a study of CD8 T cell repertoires and HIV-1 epitope variants (dated by TCRdb to 2020 to 2022). Which antigens these TCRs recognize remains unknown. The protocol used for the library was the immunoSEQ multiplex PCR assay. As stored in TCRdb, this immuneACCESS dataset retains in-frame rearrangements with V and J assigned. A fraction of the clones does not appear; measured against another copy, unresolved V genes explain less than half of the discrepancy, and the remainder lacks a known reason. Across this sample there are under 3,000 clones, with more than 60% seen only once. The ten top clones hold 40% to 55% of the sample. Sequencing was carried out using cultured CD8+ T cells derived from PBMCs. The receptors were sampled from a male donor with HIV.

This clone was detected a few times. The chain links TRBV6-4 to TRBJ2-3; 13 bases align to TRBD2. Germline V CDR1 and CDR2: MRHNA, SNTAGT. Trimming removed 2 bases from V and 4 bases from J; junction bases left unmatched: 3. The CDR3 consists of 16 residues. The CDR3 here is CASSDATSGGSDTQYF. In DNA, the CDR3 is TGTGCCAGCAGTGACGCGACTAGCGGGGGGTCAGATACGCAGTATTTT.

The rearrangement uses TRBV15 and TRBJ1-4; D is perhaps TRBD1 (6 bases). The CDR3 length is 14 residues. Germline V gene sequence: CDR1 LNHNV, CDR2 YYDKDF (reference sequence). The ends were cut back, 0 bases at V and 8 bases at J, with 10 bases in the middle. The CDR3 reads CATSRDRGGEKLFF. DNA for the CDR3: TGTGCCACCAGCAGAGACAGGGGTGGGGAAAAACTGTTTTTT.

The chain couples TRBV25-1 to TRBJ2-3; D is tentatively TRBD1 or TRBD2 (6 bases each). Trimming removed 3 bases at V and 0 bases at J, with 10 bases between. The germline gives CDR1 MGHDK, CDR2 SYGVNS. The CDR3 has 15 residues. The CDR3 nucleotides are TGTGCCAGCAGTGACCGGAGGGGGAGCACAGATACGCAGTATTTT. Translation gives CASSDRRGSTDTQYF. Drawing the rest from reference TRBV25-1 and TRBJ2-3, the complete variable domain is EADIYQTPRYLVIGTGKKITLECSQTMGHDKMYWYQQDPGMELHLIHYSYGVNSTEKGDLSSESTVSRIRTEHFPLTLESARPSHTSQYLCASSDRRGSTDTQYFGPGTRLTVL.

V is TRBV7-9 and J is TRBJ2-7; 7 bases align to TRBD1. The CDR3 is made up of 15 amino acids. The V gene's germline CDR1 is SEHNR and CDR2 FQNEAQ (reference sequence). The V gene end was trimmed by 3 bases and the J gene end by 6 bases; junction bases not matched to a gene: 11. The CDR3 reads CASSFLGPGGGEQYF. The CDR3 region has the DNA TGTGCCAGCAGCTTTTTGGGACCAGGGGGTGGCGAGCAGTACTTC.

The CDR3 spells CASEGDSYEQYF. In DNA form, the CDR3 reads TGCGCCAGCGAAGGGGATTCCTACGAGCAGTACTTC. The V call is TRBV5-1, the J call TRBJ2-7; the D gene is possibly TRBD1 (5 bases). The CDR3 totals 12 residues. CDR1 and CDR2 from the germline V gene are SGHRS and YFSETQ. V dropped 7 bases and J dropped 1 base, with 9 bases sitting between them.

The chain couples TRBV5-5 to TRBJ2-1, with D unresolved. Germline values: CDR1 SGHKS, CDR2 YYEKEE (reference sequence). The CDR3 covers 15 residues. Trimming stripped 0 bases from V and 5 bases from J, with 12 bases between. Written as DNA, the CDR3 is TGTGCCAGCAGCTTGGAGGTGTTTTTAAACAATGAGCAGTTCTTC. As protein: CASSLEVFLNNEQFF.

CDR3 in amino acids: CASSTSGDNALHF. CDR3 coding DNA: TGTGCCAGCAGCACGTCCGGAGACAATGCCCTCCACTTT. This chain uses TRBV13 with TRBJ1-6, with D hard to call. There are 13 residues in the CDR3. In germline, CDR1 is PRHDT, CDR2 FYEKMQ (reference sequence). Trimming removed 5 bases at V and 14 bases at J, with 16 bases between.

This chain connects TRBV7-9 to TRBJ2-1, with D possibly matching TRBD2 (6 bases). The V end lost 5 bases, the J end lost 7 bases, and 12 bases lay between the germline ends. The CDR3 is 13 residues long. The germline CDR1 and CDR2 sequences are SEHNR and FQNEAQ (reference sequence). The CDR3 DNA reads as TGTGCCAGCAGCCACGGGACTGAGAATGAGCAGTTCTTC. Its translation: CASSHGTENEQFF.

The table lists this clone with a count of one. The chain carries TRBV5-1 and TRBJ1-2; D might be TRBD1 (5 bases). From germline, CDR1 is SGHRS and CDR2 YFSETQ. The ends were cut back, 6 bases at V and 8 bases at J, with 17 bases in the middle. CDR3 size: 13 residues. Here the CDR3 reads CASIGDLGSGYTF. The CDR3 bases are TGCGCCAGCATCGGGGACCTCGGATCAGGCTACACCTTC.

The table lists this clone with a few counts. The rearrangement uses TRBV5-6 and TRBJ1-1, with D hard to call. Germline V gene sequence: CDR1 SGHDT, CDR2 YYEEEE. The CDR3 totals 13 residues. V was shortened by 1 base and J by 5 bases, with 9 bases between the two germline ends. The CDR3: CASSLREETEAFF. The CDR3 DNA follows: TGTGCCAGCAGCTTGCGAGAGGAGACTGAAGCTTTCTTT.

The J gene is TRBJ1-3, the V gene TRBV5-1, with no clear D. CDR3 length: 11 amino acids. V was trimmed by 9 bases and J by 0 bases, leaving 4 bases between them. CDR1 and CDR2 from the germline V gene are SGHRS and YFSETQ. The CDR3: CAIISGNTIYF. The CDR3 nucleotides are TGCGCCATCATCTCTGGAAACACCATATATTTT.

The J gene is TRBJ1-2, the V gene TRBV28; the D gene is possibly TRBD1 (5 bases). V lost 4 bases and J 5 bases, leaving 17 bases between the germline ends. Per the germline V gene, CDR1 is MDHEN and CDR2 is SYDVKM. The CDR3 length is 15 residues. CDR3 coding DNA: TGTGCCAGCAGTTCGACCCTGACAGCTAGATATGGCTACACCTTC. Encoded protein: CASSSTLTARYGYTF.

V gene TRBV6-5 combines with J gene TRBJ1-1, with D uncertain. The V gene's germline CDR1 is MNHEY and CDR2 SVGAGI. CDR3 length: 15 amino acids. V was cut by 3 bases and J by 4 bases, with 15 bases left in between. The CDR3, as DNA: TGTGCCAGCAGTTATGGCGGAGGGCTGGCCACTGAAGCTTTCTTT. It codes for CASSYGGGLATEAFF.

V is TRBV15 and J is TRBJ2-3; 13 bases line up with TRBD2. V was clipped by 3 bases and J by 4 bases; unmatched bases: 1. Germline V gene data show CDR1 as LNHNV and CDR2 as YYDKDF (reference sequence). The CDR3 length is 15 residues. The CDR3 region has the DNA TGTGCCACCAGCAGTACTAGCGGGGGGGCAGATACGCAGTATTTT. Translation: CATSSTSGGADTQYF.

The rearrangement uses TRBV9 and TRBJ1-4; tentatively, D is TRBD1 (6 bases). This CDR3 comprises 19 residues. V was shortened by 0 bases and J by 2 bases, with 20 bases between the two germline ends. Germline V lookup: CDR1 SGDLS, CDR2 YYNGEE. CDR3 protein: CASSVEGEPGSPTNEKLFF. DNA of the CDR3: TGTGCCAGCAGCGTAGAGGGGGAACCAGGTTCTCCGACTAATGAAAAACTGTTTTTT.

The chain uses TRBV29-1 and TRBJ1-1; D is ambiguous. V lost 4 bases and J 1 base, leaving 7 bases between the germline ends. This CDR3 comprises 12 residues. CDR1 SQVTM and CDR2 ANQGSEA come from the germline V gene. The CDR3 DNA sequence: TGCAGCGTTGTTACGGAGAACACTGAAGCTTTCTTT. It yields the protein CSVVTENTEAFF.

The rearrangement links TRBV27 to TRBJ2-1; 9 nucleotides agree with TRBD1. CDR1 and CDR2 from the germline V gene are MNHEY and SMNVEV (reference sequence). The CDR3 runs to 15 residues. After removal of 11 bases from V and 4 bases from J, the junction contained 12 bases not matched to a gene. DNA for the CDR3: TGTGCCCCCAGCTCGCGGACAGGGGCTTACAATGAGCAGTTCTTC. This sequence encodes CAPSSRTGAYNEQFF.

The chain combines TRBV27 with TRBJ2-7; 8 bases map to TRBD1. The J segment lost 3 bases and the V segment lost 2 bases, leaving 9 bases of the junction unmatched. The CDR3 totals 16 residues. Germline lookup yields CDR1 MNHEY and CDR2 SMNVEV (reference sequence). The CDR3 protein is CASSLGVGTGDYEQYF. CDR3 DNA sequence: TGTGCCAGCAGTTTAGGGGTCGGGACAGGAGACTACGAGCAGTACTTC.

The J gene is TRBJ2-1, the V gene TRBV2; 7 nucleotides line up with TRBD2. CDR1 and CDR2 from the germline V gene are SNHLY and FYNNEI. J gave up 6 bases and V 8 bases, and 13 bases lay outside the gene matches. The CDR3 loop spans 15 amino acids. CDR3 loop: CASSSSGALSNEQFF. CDR3 nucleotide sequence: TGTGCCAGCTCCTCGAGCGGGGCCCTCTCCAATGAGCAGTTCTTC.

J is TRBJ2-7 and V is TRBV19, with TRBD1 matching 9 bases. After removal of 5 bases from V and 5 bases from J, the junction contained 10 bases not matched to a gene. The germline V gene encodes CDR1 LNHDA and CDR2 SQIVND (reference sequence). The CDR3 is 15 amino acids. In DNA, the CDR3 is TGTGCCAGTAGTGCGCCCGGGACAGGGACCCACGAGCAGTACTTC. This translates into CASSAPGTGTHEQYF.